The clone carrying this TCR beta chain was picked up a small number of times. Assay: immunoSEQ multiplex PCR; the TCRdb copy retains only in-frame clones and omits some. The sample lists roughly 40,000 clones, 87% seen once, with approximately 0.92% in the top ten. The sample comes from a study of T cell changes during pregnancy in multiple sclerosis. The CDR3 sequence is 17 residues long. Trimming took 3 bases from V and 4 from J; bases not matched to a gene: 9. Germline values: CDR1 SGDLS, CDR2 YYNGEE. The clonotype was recovered from a female donor with multiple sclerosis, enrolled in a pregnancy study. This sequence joins TRBV9 and TRBJ1-6, with TRBD1 identical over 8 bases. The material was CD4+ T cells from peripheral blood mononuclear cells, obtained after pregnancy. This CDR3 reads CASSATGASNYNSPLHF. DNA of the CDR3: TGTGCCAGCAGCGCGACAGGGGCTTCTAATTATAATTCACCCCTCCACTTT.